The entry below gives a single T cell receptor beta chain sequence along with its context. The clone's antigen remains unknown. Base-call qualities are not available, and no considerably larger clone is one nucleotide away. Library creation used the immunoSEQ multiplex PCR assay. The multiplex PCR relied on a mix of 60 forward primers for TCR Vbeta segments and 13 reverse primers for TCR Jbeta segments. The CDR3 region of rearranged TCR beta genes was amplified from genomic DNA by a multiplex PCR assay. The Illumina HiSeq System was used to sequence the amplified TCR beta libraries as 87-base-pair reads. Processing in the source paper ran as follows. A later analysis counted around 72 million unique TCR beta chains across the 550 to 800 repertoires, and some 11 million of these chains were shared by at least two donors. A nearest-neighbor algorithm error-corrected the raw reads and collapsed the reads into unique sequences, merging closely related sequences to remove PCR and sequencing errors. Alignment of CDR3 sequences to IMGT reference sequences was used to assign V, D and J gene segments. For a sequence to be retained, a match of at least six nucleotides to both a V gene segment and a J gene segment was required. Rearrangements were classified as productive when the CDR3 lacked stop codons and remained in frame with V and J, and all other rearrangements were classified as non-productive. Following IMGT convention, CDR3 was defined as the stretch from the second conserved V-encoded cysteine to the conserved J-encoded phenylalanine. The earlier analysis of about 570 of the donors excluded any sequence lacking an unambiguous match to a single V gene segment. An earlier analysis of fewer than 650 of the donors classified V segments as functional when productive rearrangements were above 56.7% and as segregating when the standard deviation between donors was above 5%. To diagnose cytomegalovirus status from the catalog of TCR beta chain sequences, a statistical classification framework was built. In a later analysis, V and J genes were assigned by comparing TCR nucleotide sequences against IMGT/GENE-DB human TR gene sequences. Using the TCRdist pipeline, a later analysis assigned CDR3 sequences along with most-parsimonious VDJ recombination scenarios. In a later analysis, each TCR beta chain was defined by its CDR3 amino acid sequence together with its V-gene family, and reads without a unique V-gene family were excluded. In a later analysis, 500 to 650 highly shared, low-generation-probability nucleotide sequences were removed to address suspected cross-contamination and a sequencing artifact. For each public chain, a later analysis derived a clonal expansion index from normalized ranks of inferred template counts within each repertoire. Generation probabilities in a later analysis came from a VDJ recombination model fitted to out-of-frame rearrangements, and those results were checked against IGoR. In a later analysis, TCR-TCR, TCR-HLA and TCR-CMV co-occurrence was scored with hypergeometric tests, and a repertoire-size bias correction was applied to TCR pairs. To estimate false discovery rates, a later analysis permuted the HLA or CMV assignments 20 times. In a later analysis, co-occurring TCRs were grouped with DBSCAN, and TCRdist sequence similarity was added when clustering was performed within HLA-allele-positive subsets. For co-occurrence clustering, repertoires with fewer than 30,000 or more than 120,000 public chains were excluded, along with a handful of repertoires with anomalous nucleotide sharing. In TCRdb, the immuneACCESS table is reduced to in-frame sequences with V and J assigned. These tables do not hold every clone; where another copy was compared, an unresolved V gene accounts for under half, and the others remain unexplained. V and J calls and clone size are those listed in that table; D and trimming were worked out from the DNA. In this sample the table shows 150,000 to 200,000 clones, more than 60% of which occur a single time. Under 1.5% of the sample is taken by the ten largest.

Taken from cysteine to phenylalanine, the CDR3 has 16 residues. Only the CDR3 DNA stays, 48 bases, in frame from base 1. Sequences SGHKS (CDR1) and YYEKEE (CDR2) are obtained from the germline V gene (reference sequence). Unmatched junction bases come to 9, with V trimmed by 0 bases and J by 7 bases. This entry is derived from a study of cytomegalovirus exposure and HLA in healthy donors (dated by TCRdb to 2016 to 2017). General notes on the study: In an earlier analysis of some 550 of the donors, 250 to 300 Gb of sequence data and 90 million to 120 million unique TCR beta sequences from roughly 180 million T cells were reported. To decide whether each TCR beta V gene segment behaved as functional or pseudogenic, an earlier analysis of some 600 of the donors relied on high-throughput TCR beta sequencing. High-throughput TCR immunosequencing, statistical association of individual TCRs with disease status, and machine learning were combined to predict cytomegalovirus infection status. The number of donors typed differed by locus, with about 620-630 for A, B, C, DRB1 and DQB1, around 560 for DQA1, 606 for DPA1, and around 460 for DPB1. An early release covering 550 to 700 HLA-typed donors comprised 300 to 350 gigabases of sequencing data and 85 million or so unique TCR sequences. Because of strong linkage in the cohort, roughly five DR-DQ haplotypes were treated as single units for association and clustering. The study aimed to test whether cataloging public T cell receptors could reveal signatures of past pathogen exposure. Donor age, sex, ethnicity and CMV serostatus were collected together with the repertoire data. The study profiled the T cell repertoires of 550 to 700 subjects by immunosequencing and related them to cytomegalovirus serostatus. HLA typing covered class I and class II loci at four-digit resolution. All discovery cohort repertoires had been generated on a single sequencing platform. In a later analysis, previously published TCR beta repertoires from 600 to 850 donors were re-analyzed and high-resolution HLA genotyping was added so that TCR occurrence patterns could be studied. The later analysis used no new phenotypic data to find candidate immune exposures, relying instead on TCR beta sequences and their occurrence across donors. The genetic ancestry cluster associated with self-reported Caucasian donors included around 76% of the approximately 400 genotyped donors. A later genetic analysis took genome-wide SNP genotypes for about three fifths of the roughly 700 donors and used that subset as a discovery cohort. Among around 400 genotyped donors of the cohort, an average of approximately 240,000 unique TCR beta nucleotide sequences was sequenced per donor, of which 15% to 20% were non-productive. In addition to the first cohort of 500 to 850 subjects, a separate validation cohort of some 120 different subjects was used.

The cohort consisted of 666 healthy bone marrow donors. All cohort members were sampled while nominally healthy, although unrecorded immune exposures were likely present. The donor tested CMV seronegative, placing the donor among the 350 or so seronegative members of the cohort. Each donor provided a peripheral blood sample, and peripheral blood mononuclear cells were used for TCR beta sequencing. Genomic DNA extraction from the blood cell samples was performed with the Qiagen DNeasy Blood Extraction Kit. General study outcomes and caveats: Because HLA typing was unavailable for some donors at each locus, only the typed subset was used in association tests. The authors suggested that the approach could potentially be generalized to other disease states and immunological phenotypes. In a later analysis, TCR association rates were found to vary across HLA loci, with the most associated TCRs seen for DRB1 alleles and the fewest for HLA-C alleles. Across donors, most TCR sequences were observed very rarely, whereas some public TCRs were present in many individuals. At a false discovery rate of 0.05, a later analysis linked approximately 18,000 TCR beta sequences to specific HLA alleles. In a later analysis, several top co-occurrence clusters were reported to appear linked to parvovirus B19, influenza, CMV and Epstein-Barr virus. About 17 rarely observed V segments, including chromosome 9 orphons, were excluded from the earlier analysis of several hundred of the donors because counts were too low. A later analysis found that HLA-associated TCR beta chains were more clonally expanded and had lower generation probabilities than equally common non-associated chains. Strong co-occurrence of HLA alleles, especially DR and DQ, made assigning TCR associations to individual alleles difficult. Roughly uniform sequencing depth across donors was assumed in presence/absence analyses, although this assumption may not hold. The study listed 170 or so TCR beta chains as associated with cytomegalovirus. The sequencing pipeline was judged likely to have produced a cluster of highly shared sequence variants as a technical artifact. The 87-base-pair reads could not distinguish some IMGT-functional V segments, including TRBV6-2 and TRBV6-3, so those segments were excluded. A later analysis found that most CMV-associated TCR beta chains appeared HLA-restricted, with HLA associations seemingly driven largely by CMV exposure. Correlated functional status among segregating V segments might be attributable to linkage disequilibrium, but an unknown experimental factor could not be ruled out. Broadly in line with IMGT annotations, most TCR beta V segments showed up in productive rearrangements about 87% or about 30% of the time in an earlier analysis of several hundred of the donors. A few of the identified cytomegalovirus-associated TCR beta chains were confirmed in vitro to be specific for cytomegalovirus antigens. Only TCR beta chains were sequenced in this cohort, and the absence of alpha or paired-chain data limited detectable features. Cytomegalovirus status was reported to be diagnosed by the classifier with high specificity and sensitivity in both the original and validation cohorts. A later genetic analysis associated a missense DCLRE1C variant with V-gene and J-gene trimming of TCR beta chains, and an independent cohort replicated the association. The only immune exposure information available for the cohort was CMV serostatus. A further reported finding was that TCR beta sequences accurately predicted the HLA-A and HLA-B alleles for most subjects in the first cohort. In a later genetic analysis, fewer N-insertions in productive TCRs were reported among donors in an Asian-associated ancestry cluster than the approximately 710-donor mean.

The rearranged segments are TRBV5-5 and TRBJ1-2, with 10 bases in between that match TRBD1. The sequencing sample was made of PBMCs. This sequence was found in a woman younger than 45 in good health and CMV-seronegative. Read as DNA, the sequence is TGTGCCAGCAGCTTGGGTCGACAGGGGGCAGTCGGTGGCTACACCTTC. This gives the protein CASSLGRQGAVGGYTF.